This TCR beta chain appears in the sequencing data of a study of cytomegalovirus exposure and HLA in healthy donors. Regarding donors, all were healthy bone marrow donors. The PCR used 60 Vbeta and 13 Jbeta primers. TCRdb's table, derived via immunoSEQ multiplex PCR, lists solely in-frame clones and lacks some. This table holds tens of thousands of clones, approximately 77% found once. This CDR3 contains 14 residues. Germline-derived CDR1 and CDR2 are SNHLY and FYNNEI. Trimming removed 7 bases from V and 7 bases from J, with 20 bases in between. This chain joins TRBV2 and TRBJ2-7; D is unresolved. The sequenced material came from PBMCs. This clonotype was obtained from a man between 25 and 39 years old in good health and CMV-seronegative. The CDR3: CASTFQWQAAEQYF. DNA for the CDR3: TGTGCCAGCACCTTCCAGTGGCAGGCTGCTGAGCAGTACTTC.